Listed below are T cell receptor beta chains from one sample, sequenced in a study of PD-1 and CTLA-4 blockade in melanoma. Some clones are missing from TCRdb's copy, which holds only in-frame ones; the method was immunoSEQ multiplex PCR. Of 15,000 to 20,000 clones in the sample, over 65% were seen once. The specimen was CD8+ T cells from peripheral blood, collected before anti-PD-1 treatment. These receptors came from a human donor with melanoma. Both conserved end residues are part of each CDR3. The order of the fields is CDR3 protein, CDR3 DNA, V gene, clone size, D gene, J gene. D genes are given only for firm matches. Not every row has a clone size; where given, it reads once, few, many or a size class.

CASSESTADNSPLHF,TGTGCCAGCAGCGAGTCGACAGCGGATAATTCACCCCTCCACTTT,TRBV6-5,.,.,TRBJ1-6
CASSIEDTGELFF,TGTGCCAGTAGTATCGAGGACACCGGGGAGCTGTTTTTT,TRBV19,.,.,TRBJ2-2
CASSPFAGGETQYF,TGTGCCAGCAGCCCCTTTGCCGGCGGGGAGACCCAGTACTTC,TRBV6-5,.,.,TRBJ2-5
CASSLRTGGTDTQYF,TGTGCTAGCAGCTTGCGAACAGGGGGCACAGATACGCAGTATTTT,TRBV7-7,.,TRBD1,TRBJ2-3
CASSLGTGVEQFF,TGTGCCAGCAGCTTAGGGACAGGGGTTGAGCAGTTCTTC,TRBV7-8,.,TRBD1,TRBJ2-1
CASSRQGWGYTF,TGTGCCAGCAGCCGACAGGGCTGGGGCTACACCTTC,TRBV7-9,.,TRBD1,TRBJ1-2
CASSHWNTEAFF,TGTGCCAGCAGCCACTGGAACACTGAAGCTTTCTTT,TRBV12-3/TRBV12-4,.,.,TRBJ1-1
CASSLVPRVNTEAFF,TGTGCCAGCAGCTTAGTCCCCAGGGTGAACACTGAAGCTTTCTTT,TRBV11-2,.,.,TRBJ1-1
CASSHSGQTPNYGYTF,TGCGCCAGCAGCCATTCGGGACAGACTCCTAACTATGGCTACACCTTC,TRBV4-1,.,TRBD1,TRBJ1-2
CASSLPPASTQYF,TGTGCCAGCAGCCTGCCCCCGGCCAGTACGCAGTATTTT,TRBV25-1,few,.,TRBJ2-3
CASSRYRPEQYF,TGTGCCAGCAGTCGATATAGGCCCGAGCAGTACTTC,TRBV12-3/TRBV12-4,.,.,TRBJ2-7
CASSPPMASGPYGYTF,TGTGCCAGCTCACCACCTATGGCTTCGGGGCCCTATGGCTACACCTTC,TRBV18,once,.,TRBJ1-2
CASSQEGSYGYTF,TGTGCCAGCAGCCAAGAAGGCAGCTATGGCTACACCTTC,TRBV14,medium-sized,.,TRBJ1-2
CASSQGGRVYGYTF,TGTGCCAGCAGCCAGGGTGGGAGGGTATATGGCTACACCTTC,TRBV3-1/TRBV3-2,few,.,TRBJ1-2
CASSIGGAHTEAFF,TGTGCCAGTAGTATTGGAGGGGCCCACACTGAAGCTTTCTTT,TRBV19,.,.,TRBJ1-1
CASSIFPGTGNTIYF,TGTGCCAGTAGTATCTTCCCCGGGACTGGAAACACCATATATTTT,TRBV19,.,.,TRBJ1-3
CSVEGPLNYGYTF,TGCAGCGTTGAAGGTCCTTTAAACTATGGCTACACCTTC,TRBV29-1,.,.,TRBJ1-2
CASSLSRAYEQYF,TGTGCCAGCAGTTTAAGCAGGGCTTACGAGCAGTACTTC,TRBV27,.,.,TRBJ2-7
CSATPNGYTF,TGCAGTGCTACCCCCAATGGCTACACCTTC,TRBV20-1,.,.,TRBJ1-2
CASSYGQGENTEAFF,TGCGCCAGCAGCTACGGACAGGGCGAGAACACTGAAGCTTTCTTT,TRBV5-1,.,TRBD1,TRBJ1-1
CASRQGSGANVLTF,TGTGCCAGCAGGCAGGGCTCTGGGGCCAACGTCCTGACTTTC,TRBV11-2,.,.,TRBJ2-6
CASSRLDRNQPQHF,TGTGCCAGCAGCCGCCTGGACAGAAATCAGCCCCAGCATTTT,TRBV6-5,.,.,TRBJ1-5
CASSFESTQLIGETQYF,TGTGCCAGCAGCTTTGAGTCAACCCAACTGATAGGGGAGACCCAGTACTTC,TRBV7-9,.,.,TRBJ2-5
CASSPWADEAFF,TGTGCCAGCAGCCCCTGGGCCGATGAAGCTTTCTTT,TRBV5-6,once,.,TRBJ1-1
CASSSDRGLRTEAFF,TGTGCCAGCAGCTCGGACAGGGGGCTGAGGACTGAAGCTTTCTTT,TRBV7-9,.,TRBD1,TRBJ1-1
CATSDSIGGGTSTDTQYF,TGTGCCACCAGTGATTCGATCGGGGGGGGAACTAGCACAGATACGCAGTATTTT,TRBV24-1,.,TRBD2,TRBJ2-3
CASSGETGNTEAFF,TGTGCCAGCAGCGGAGAGACAGGGAACACTGAAGCTTTCTTT,TRBV9,.,.,TRBJ1-1
CASIAKGSGYNEQFF,TGTGCCAGCATCGCGAAAGGCTCAGGCTACAATGAGCAGTTCTTC,TRBV27,.,.,TRBJ2-1
CASSERTSYNEQFF,TGTGCCAGCAGTGAAAGGACTAGCTACAATGAGCAGTTCTTC,TRBV6-1,few,TRBD2,TRBJ2-1
CASSVVGANYNEQFF,TGTGCCAGCAGCGTGGTAGGAGCGAACTACAATGAGCAGTTCTTC,TRBV9,.,.,TRBJ2-1
CASSSNLRVGSYEQYF,TGTGCCAGCAGTTCCAACCTCCGGGTTGGCTCCTACGAGCAGTACTTC,TRBV7-2,.,.,TRBJ2-7